This is a list of T cell receptor beta chains from one sample in a study of blood T cells in healthy people across ages. MiXCR was run by TCRdb on the 5' RACE reads, yielding one entry per CDR3 protein. The profile covers over 1,300,000 distinct CDR3 sequences, with roughly 59% appearing a single time and over 6.5% taken by the ten largest. Sequenced input: blood. These receptors originate from a man younger than 35 in good health. The CDR3 runs from the conserved cysteine through the conserved F or W. D genes are given only for firm matches. A clone size is listed for some rows: how often the clone was seen (once, few, many), or a class if it is expanded.

D gene	clone size	V gene	J gene	CDR3 DNA	CDR3 protein
-	-	TRBV20-1	TRBJ2-7	TGCAGTGCTACTCGCACGTCCTACGAGCAGTACTTC	CSATRTSYEQYF
TRBD2	-	TRBV6-2/TRBV6-3	TRBJ2-7	TGTGCCAGCAGTTACCTGCGCGGGGGAAGCTCCTACGAGCAGTACTTC	CASSYLRGGSSYEQYF
TRBD2	-	TRBV27	TRBJ2-6	TGTGCCAGCAAGGCTAGCGGGACCACAGGGGCCAACGTCCTGACTTTC	CASKASGTTGANVLTF
TRBD2	-	TRBV29-1	TRBJ2-7	TGCAGCGTTGGGCGGGAGAGGAAATACAATGAGCAGTACTTC	CSVGRERKYNEQYF
TRBD2	-	TRBV6-2/TRBV6-3	TRBJ2-7	TGTGCCAGCACAACTAGCGGGGGATACGAGCAGTACTTC	CASTTSGGYEQYF
-	-	TRBV3-1	TRBJ1-1	TGTGCCAGCAGCCATCAGGGCGGGGCGGCGAACACTGAAGCTTTCTTT	CASSHQGGAANTEAFF
-	few	TRBV28	TRBJ2-7	TGTGCCAGCAGAACGCCGACAGCCATCGAGCAGTACTTC	CASRTPTAIEQYF
-	-	TRBV6-1	TRBJ1-1	TGTGCCAGCAGTGAACCGGGTGGAAGCGCGACTGAAGCTTTCTTT	CASSEPGGSATEAFF
-	few	TRBV6-2/TRBV6-3	TRBJ2-7	TGTGCCAGCAGCCTCCCGGTTTGGGAGCAGTACTTC	CASSLPVWEQYF
-	-	TRBV20-1	TRBJ2-7	TGCAGTGCTAGAGGAGGGGGACGACGGGCTTACGAGCAGTACTTC	CSARGGGRRAYEQYF
-	-	TRBV7-9	TRBJ2-3	TGTGCCAGCAGCTTCCTTACGACGGGACCACTCACAGATACGCAGTATTTT	CASSFLTTGPLTDTQYF
TRBD2	-	TRBV12-3/TRBV12-4	TRBJ2-2	TGTGCCACCCTAGCGGGGTACACCGGGGAGCTGTTTTTT	CATLAGYTGELFF
-	-	TRBV3-1	TRBJ2-1	TGTGCCAGCAGCCAAGAATGGACAGTAAGGTACAATGAGCAGTTCTTC	CASSQEWTVRYNEQFF
-	-	TRBV7-2	TRBJ2-1	TGTGCCAGCGCCCCGCGGCGACACTCCTACAATGAGCAGTTCTTC	CASAPRRHSYNEQFF
-	-	TRBV18	TRBJ1-1	TGTGCCAGCTCACTCCGACATGGGTCGGACACTGAAGCTTTCTTT	CASSLRHGSDTEAFF
TRBD2	-	TRBV20-1	TRBJ2-3	TGCAGTGCTAGCCTAGCGGGGGCCACAGATACGCAGTATTTT	CSASLAGATDTQYF
TRBD1	-	TRBV7-6	TRBJ2-7	TGTGCCAGCAGCTTAGGGCCGCAGGGGGCGGCCGAGCAGTACTTC	CASSLGPQGAAEQYF
-	-	TRBV14	TRBJ1-2	TGTGCCAGCAGCCAACCCGGGACACACTATGGCTACACCTTC	CASSQPGTHYGYTF
-	few	TRBV7-6	TRBJ2-7	TGTGCCAGCAGACATACTACACACAATGAGCAGTACTTC	CASRHTTHNEQYF
TRBD1	-	TRBV4-1	TRBJ2-1	TGCGCCAGCAGCCCAAACAGGGGTGAGAGATACGAGCAGTTCTTC	CASSPNRGERYEQFF
-	-	TRBV20-1	TRBJ2-3	TGCAGTGCAAGACCGGGGGTAGATACGCAGTATTTT	CSARPGVDTQYF
-	-	TRBV29-1	TRBJ2-1	TGCAGCGTGGGACCGGGACAAGTGAATGAGCAGTTCTTC	CSVGPGQVNEQFF
-	-	TRBV4-1	TRBJ1-6	TGCGCCAGCAGTCCGGGAAGGGGGAATTCACCCCTCCACTTT	CASSPGRGNSPLHF
-	-	TRBV6-5	TRBJ2-7	TGTGCCAGCAGTTACTCGGGGGTCGGTTTCTATTCTGCCGAGCAGTACTTC	CASSYSGVGFYSAEQYF
-	-	TRBV6-2/TRBV6-3	TRBJ2-7	TGTGCCAGCAGGTCAATCGGTAGCATTCCCTACGAGCAGTACTTC	CASRSIGSIPYEQYF
-	-	TRBV29-1	TRBJ1-3	TGCAGCGTTCGTGGAGTGACGGGAAACACCATATATTTT	CSVRGVTGNTIYF
-	-	TRBV6-5	TRBJ2-5	TGTGCCAGCAGTCACAGTGGTTGGACTACCAGTAACCAAGAGACCCAGTACTTC	CASSHSGWTTSNQETQYF
-	few	TRBV27	TRBJ1-2	TGTGCCAGCAGGACGTACTATGGCTACACCTTC	CASRTYYGYTF
-	-	TRBV11-2	TRBJ2-3	TGTGCCAGCAGCCGCCCCATCGGTAAAGATACGCAGTATTTT	CASSRPIGKDTQYF
-	-	TRBV27	TRBJ2-1	TGTGCCAGCAGTTTAGGTTCTACGCAGTTCTTC	CASSLGSTQFF
-	-	TRBV11-1	TRBJ1-1	TGTGCCAGCAGCTTGTACCGAAACTGGGGTGAAGCTTTCTTT	CASSLYRNWGEAFF
TRBD2	-	TRBV15	TRBJ2-1	TGTGCCACCAGCAAGGGACTAGCGGGAGGGCTAGGCTACAATGAGCAGTTCTTC	CATSKGLAGGLGYNEQFF
-	-	TRBV25-1	TRBJ2-1	TGTGCCAGCAGTGTACCAGGGGGGTATGGTGAGCAGTTCTTC	CASSVPGGYGEQFF
-	-	TRBV4-2	TRBJ2-1	TGTGCCAGCAGCCAAGATCCCGTCAGTCCAGATGAGCAGTTCTTC	CASSQDPVSPDEQFF
TRBD1	few	TRBV29-1	TRBJ2-1	TGCAGCTTCCGGGACAGAGACAATGAGCAGTTCTTC	CSFRDRDNEQFF
-	-	TRBV13	TRBJ2-1	TGTGCCTGCAGCCCCCCCGGGGACACGGGGTACAATGAGCAGTTCTTC	CACSPPGDTGYNEQFF
-	-	TRBV5-6	TRBJ2-7	TGTGCCAGCAGCAACGACCCCTACGAGCAGTACTTC	CASSNDPYEQYF
TRBD2	-	TRBV7-7	TRBJ2-5	TGTGCCAGCAGCCCCTCTCCGGGGGGATACAATGAGCAGTACTTC	CASSPSPGGYNEQYF
-	few	TRBV3-1	TRBJ2-4	TGTGCCAGCAGCCAAGATCAACAGGGAAGGATTCAGTACTTC	CASSQDQQGRIQYF
-	-	TRBV20-1	TRBJ2-7	TGCAGTGCTAGCTCCGACAGGCCCCACTACGAGCAGTACTTC	CSASSDRPHYEQYF
-	few	TRBV29-1	TRBJ2-3	TGCAGCGTTGCTGTGGGCACAGATACGCAGTATTTT	CSVAVGTDTQYF